This T cell receptor beta chain was recovered during a study of T cells in localized non-small cell lung cancer. Notes on the study in general: A higher density of T cells in blood coincided with extended overall survival. The study found T cell clonality highest in uninvolved adjacent lung, above tumor.

Looked up from germline, CDR1 is SGHDN and CDR2 is FVKESK. The length of the CDR3 is 12 residues. The V and J ends lost 6 bases and 10 bases respectively, with 13 bases between them. Clones were sequenced by immunoSEQ multiplex PCR, and TCRdb holds only the in-frame ones, with some missing. The sample records some 41,000 clones, around 83% being singletons. In the case of this clone: The antigen remains undetermined.

This sequence was found in a man between 40 and 75 years old with stage II lung adenocarcinoma. The source was PBMCs, collected before any cancer treatment. V gene TRBV14 combines with J gene TRBJ2-1; D might be TRBD1 (6 bases). The DNA for the CDR3 is TGTGCCAGCAGTCCTACAGGGTGGGAGCAGTTCTTC. Translated: CASSPTGWEQFF.